The 23 T cell receptor delta chains given below trace back to one sample, sequenced in a study of gamma-delta chains in newborns, infants, children. TCRdb reanalysed the reads via CATT. The sample yields under 8,000 delta-chain clones, around 0.7% seen once. Material: blood. The receptors stem from a child who was a newborn, infant or young child, either healthy, febrile or measles-vaccinated (not recorded which).

This clone came up a few times. A much larger clone sits a single nucleotide away, making a read error possible. J is TRDJ3 and V is TRDV2; tentatively, D is TRDD3 (5 bases). Germline CDR1 and CDR2: GEAIGNYY and EKD. The CDR3 sequence is 17 residues long. The CDR3 is CACDPVLFSWDTRQVFF. The CDR3 DNA reads as TGTGCCTGTGACCCCGTACTGTTCTCCTGGGACACCCGACAGGTGTTTTTC.

Points on this clone: With a far larger clone one base away, a read error is the likely cause. The chain links TRDV2 to TRDJ3, with 9 bases identical to TRDD3. The trim removed 0 bases at V and 5 bases at J, leaving 4 bases unmatched. CDR1 GEAIGNYY and CDR2 EKD come from the germline V gene. The CDR3 contains 17 residues. CDR3 nucleotide sequence: TGTGCCTGTGACACCGCGGGGGATACCAGGGACACCCGACAGATGTTTTTC. It specifies CACDTAGDTRDTRQMFF.

On this clone: A much larger clone lies a single base off, so this may be a read error. The same CDR3 can be traced to other DNA sequences in this sample. V and J are TRDV2 and TRDJ3; 8 positions agree with TRDD3. Germline V gene data show CDR1 as GEAIGNYY and CDR2 as EKD. The CDR3 sequence is 18 residues long. Trimming at V came to 3 bases and at J to 0 bases, leaving 6 bases not matched to a gene. This chain's CDR3 is CACDVLGESSWDTRQMFF. The CDR3 DNA is TGTGCCTGTGACGTGCTGGGGGAAAGCTCCTGGGACACCCGACAGATGTTTTTC.

The table lists this clone with a few counts. Since a much larger clone is just one base distant, this may be a read error. This chain connects TRDV2 to TRDJ3; 7 bases are shared with TRDD3. CDR3 length: 17 residues. From germline, CDR1 is GEAIGNYY and CDR2 EKD. This chain's CDR3 is CASDTWGYSWDTRQMFF. CDR3 nucleotide sequence: TGTGCCAGTGACACCTGGGGATACTCCTGGGACACCCGACAGATGTTTTTC.

A remark on this clone: It may be a read error: a sequence one base away is much more abundant. The sample has other DNA sequences that encode this CDR3 too. This chain connects TRDV2 to TRDJ3; 12 bases align to TRDD3. The length of the CDR3 is 19 residues. Germline CDR1 reads GEAIGNYY; CDR2 reads EKD. CDR3 nucleotides: TGCGCCTGTGACACACTGGGGGATACAGGCTCCTGGGACACCCGACAGATGTTTTTC. It codes for CACDTLGDTGSWDTRQMFF.

Sample share makes this clone medium-sized. This rearrangement joins TRDV2 to TRDJ3, with 11 bases that match TRDD3. This CDR3 comprises 20 residues. Germline V gene lookup returns CDR1 GEAIGNYY and CDR2 EKD. With V trimmed by 0 bases and J by 1 base, 7 bases remained unmatched. CDR3 sequence: CACDTWGIRMESWDTRQMFF. The CDR3 nucleotides are TGTGCCTGTGACACCTGGGGGATACGGATGGAGTCCTGGGACACCCGACAGATGTTTTTC.

This clone appeared a few times. The TCRdb protein comes from a much larger clone and disagrees with this DNA's translation at residue 10, likely due to a read error; the protein given here is derived from the DNA. The chain couples TRDV2 to TRDJ3; the D gene is possibly TRDD3 (6 bases). This CDR3 comprises 20 residues. Trimming shortened V by 0 bases and J by 0 bases, and 17 bases separated the two germline ends. Germline-derived CDR1 and CDR2 are GEAIGNYY and EKD. The CDR3: CACDTAGLGTSSWDTRQMFF. The CDR3 coding sequence is TGTGCCTGTGACACCGCGGGACTGGGAACCAGCTCCTGGGACACCCGACAGATGTTTTTC.

Comments on this clone: One end of the junction does not line up with germline, which may come from a read error. This sample also contains other DNA sequences that code for the same CDR3. V usage is TRDV2 and J usage is TRDJ3, with D possibly TRDD3 on 5 matching bases. The CDR3 is 17 amino acids. Germline lookup yields CDR1 GEAIGNYY and CDR2 EKD. CDR3 coding DNA: TGTGCCTGTGAGTACTTGGGGAGCTCCTGGGACACCCGACAGATGTTCTTC. The encoded protein is CACEYLGSSWDTRQMFF.

This clone was observed at least ten times. The chain combines TRDV2 with TRDJ1; 7 positions match TRDD3. Trimming cost V 2 bases and J 2 bases; bases outside gene matches: 7. Germline values: CDR1 GEAIGNYY, CDR2 EKD. CDR3 length equals 15 residues. The CDR3 protein is CACDSLAGDTDKLIF. As DNA, the CDR3 is TGTGCCTGTGACAGCCTAGCGGGGGATACCGATAAACTCATCTTT.

The table lists this clone with a few counts. The protein recorded in TCRdb matches a much larger clone and deviates from this DNA's translation at residue 14, suggesting a read error; the protein here is obtained by translating the DNA. This chain joins TRDV2 and TRDJ2; 7 bases line up with TRDD3. The CDR3 loop spans 16 amino acids. Per germline, CDR1 GEAIGNYY and CDR2 EKD. The CDR3 DNA reads as TGTGCCTGTGACCCTCTGGGGGCTCCTTTGACAGCACAACCCTTCTTT. It specifies CACDPLGAPLTAQPFF.

In the case of this clone: TCRdb records a much larger clone's protein for this DNA, with a difference at residue 8 that likely arises from a read error; the protein given is the translation of the DNA. The chain joins TRDV2 to TRDJ3; 8 nucleotides align to TRDD3. V gave up 0 bases and J gave up 0 bases; unmatched junction bases: 3. This CDR3 has 18 residues. Per germline, CDR1 GEAIGNYY and CDR2 EKD. The CDR3 DNA follows: TGTGCCTGTGACACCTGGGGGATCAACTCCTGGGACACCCGACAGATGTTTTTC. Its translation is CACDTWGINSWDTRQMFF.

This clone occurred a few times. TCRdb attributes to this sequence the protein of a much larger clone, which differs from the DNA translation at residue 16; a read error is likely, and the protein displayed is translated from the DNA. The J gene is TRDJ3, the V gene TRDV2; 11 bases are a match to TRDD3. The CDR3 runs 21 residues. Germline loops: CDR1 GEAIGNYY, CDR2 EKD. In nucleotides, the CDR3 is TGTGCCTGTGACACCGTACTGGGGGATAACCCTAGCTCCTGGGACATCCGACAGATGTTTTTC. Translated: CACDTVLGDNPSSWDIRQMFF.

In regard to this clone: A much larger clone lies one base from this, so it may be a read error. The same CDR3 can be traced to other DNA sequences in this sample. This rearrangement joins TRDV2 to TRDJ3, with a weak D call TRDD3 (6 bases). V lost 4 bases and J 3 bases, leaving 18 bases between the germline ends. Germline CDR1 is GEAIGNYY and CDR2 is EKD. This CDR3 contains 18 residues. DNA for the CDR3: TGTGCCTGTGATACCTTACTGGGAGGCGACTGGGACACCCGACAGATGTTTTTC. Its protein product is CACDTLLGGDWDTRQMFF.

As for this clone: A read error may produce the germline difference seen at one junction end. The rearrangement uses TRDV2 and TRDJ3; 13 bases fit TRDD3. Germline V lookup: CDR1 GEAIGNYY, CDR2 EKD. CDR3 length: 20 amino acids. DNA of the CDR3: TGTGCCTGTGGCAAAGTACTGGGGGATACGCTCTCCTGGGGCACCCGACAGATGTTTTTC. It translates to CACGKVLGDTLSWGTRQMFF.

This clone was seen many times. The chain carries TRDV2 and TRDJ2; TRDD3 agrees at 11 bases. With V trimmed by 0 bases and J by 0 bases, 5 bases remained unmatched. The CDR3 has 18 amino acids. Germline values: CDR1 GEAIGNYY, CDR2 EKD. CDR3 nucleotides: TGTGCCTGTGACACCGTACTGGGGGATATCTCTTTGACAGCACAACTCTTCTTT. It yields the protein CACDTVLGDISLTAQLFF.

This clone is medium-sized in the sample. This chain joins TRDV2 and TRDJ3, with 13 positions matching TRDD3. Germline CDR1 reads GEAIGNYY; CDR2 reads EKD. The CDR3 has 19 amino acids. With V trimmed by 2 bases and J by 4 bases, 7 bases remained unmatched. CDR3: CACDRVTGGYGWDTRQMFF. The DNA for the CDR3 is TGTGCCTGTGACAGGGTTACTGGGGGATACGGATGGGACACCCGACAGATGTTTTTC.

Comments on this clone: A single base is all that separates this from a far larger clone, so a read error is likely. This chain uses TRDV2 with TRDJ3; D perhaps matches TRDD3 (5 bases). Trimming shortened V by 3 bases and J by 0 bases, and 11 bases separated the two germline ends. The V gene's germline CDR1 is GEAIGNYY and CDR2 EKD. The CDR3 consists of 17 residues. The CDR3 DNA reads as TGTGCCTGTGACGTGATACACGGCTCCTGGGACACCCGACAGATGTTTTTC. Translation gives CACDVIHGSWDTRQMFF.

The table lists this clone with many counts. Different DNA sequences within this sample yield the same CDR3. The chain links TRDV2 to TRDJ3, with D perhaps TRDD3 (6 bases). The ends were cut back, 3 bases at V and 0 bases at J, with 8 bases in the middle. Germline V gene data show CDR1 as GEAIGNYY and CDR2 as EKD. The CDR3 consists of 16 residues. The CDR3 sequence is CACDVLGSWDTRQMFF. The CDR3 nucleotides read TGTGCCTGTGACGTACTGGGCTCCTGGGACACCCGACAGATGTTTTTC.

Ten or more counts support this clone. A much more abundant neighbour one base away suggests this may be a read error. This sample includes further DNA sequences coding for the same CDR3. The rearrangement links TRDV2 to TRDJ3; 12 nucleotides match TRDD3. The CDR3 sequence is 20 residues long. Germline CDR1 and CDR2: GEAIGNYY and EKD. CDR3 nucleotides: TGTGCCTGTGACAAAGTACTGGGGGATACCTCCTCCTGGGACACCCGCCAGATGTTTTTC. This gives the protein CACDKVLGDTSSWDTRQMFF.

With respect to this clone: The protein recorded in TCRdb matches a much larger clone and deviates from this DNA's translation at residue 10, suggesting a read error; the protein here is obtained by translating the DNA. The chain couples TRDV2 to TRDJ3, with 10 bases aligning to TRDD3. V gave up 3 bases and J gave up 2 bases; unmatched junction bases: 6. The length of the CDR3 is 18 residues. CDR1 and CDR2 from the germline V gene are GEAIGNYY and EKD. CDR3 sequence reads: CACDLVLGDPWDTRQMFF. CDR3 DNA: TGTGCCTGTGACTTGGTACTGGGGGATCCCTGGGACACCCGACAGATGTTTTTC.

A remark on this clone: One junction end does not reproduce the germline sequence, and a read error may be involved. Additional DNA sequences in this sample encode the identical CDR3. The chain links TRDV2 to TRDJ2, with 10 positions matching TRDD3. Germline CDR1 reads GEAIGNYY; CDR2 reads EKD. The CDR3 runs to 14 residues. CDR3 sequence (DNA): TGTGCTTGTGATCTACTGGGGGATACAGCACAACTCTTCTTT. Translated: CACDLLGDTAQLFF.

This clone was detected a few times. A read error is possible here, since a much larger clone lies one base away. This same CDR3 is encoded by further DNA sequences in the sample. The J gene is TRDJ3, the V gene TRDV2, with TRDD3 as a possible D gene (6 bases). The CDR3 length is 17 residues. Per the germline V gene, CDR1 is GEAIGNYY and CDR2 is EKD. CDR3 sequence reads: CACDTAKGYWDTRQMFF. The DNA for the CDR3 is TGTGCCTGTGACACCGCTAAAGGATACTGGGACACTCGACAGATGTTTTTC.

This clone was counted between two and nine times. At one end the junction does not follow the germline gene, possibly because of a read error. Other DNA sequences of this sample code for an identical CDR3. The chain couples TRDV2 to TRDJ3; 7 bases map to TRDD3. Germline CDR1 and CDR2: GEAIGNYY and EKD. The CDR3 is 17 amino acids. The CDR3 region is CACDTTGGSWDARQMFF. Here the CDR3 DNA reads TGTGCCTGTGACACTACAGGGGGATCCTGGGACGCCCGACAGATGTTTTTC.